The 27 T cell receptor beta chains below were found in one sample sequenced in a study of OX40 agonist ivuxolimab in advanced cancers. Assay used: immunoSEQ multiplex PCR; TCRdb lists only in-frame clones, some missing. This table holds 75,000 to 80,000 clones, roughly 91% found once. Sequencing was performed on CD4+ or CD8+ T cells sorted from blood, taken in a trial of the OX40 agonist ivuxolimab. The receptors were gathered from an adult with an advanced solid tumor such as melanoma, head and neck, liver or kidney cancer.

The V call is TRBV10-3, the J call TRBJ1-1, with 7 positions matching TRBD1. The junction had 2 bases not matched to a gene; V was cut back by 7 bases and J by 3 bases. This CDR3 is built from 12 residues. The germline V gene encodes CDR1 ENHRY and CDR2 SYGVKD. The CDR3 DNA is TGTGCCATCACCGGGACAGACACTGAAGCTTTCTTT. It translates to CAITGTDTEAFF.

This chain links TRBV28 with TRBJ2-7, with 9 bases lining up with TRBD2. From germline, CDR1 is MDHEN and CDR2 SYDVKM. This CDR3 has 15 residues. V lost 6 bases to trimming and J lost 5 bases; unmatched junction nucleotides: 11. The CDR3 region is CASSPPGLATHEQYF. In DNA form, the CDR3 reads TGTGCCAGCAGCCCCCCCGGACTAGCGACCCACGAGCAGTACTTC.

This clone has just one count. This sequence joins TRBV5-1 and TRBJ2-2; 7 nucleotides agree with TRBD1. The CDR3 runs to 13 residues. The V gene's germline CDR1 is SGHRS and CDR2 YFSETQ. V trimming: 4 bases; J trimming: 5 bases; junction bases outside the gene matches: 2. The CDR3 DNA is TGCGCCAGCAGCACGACAGGGACCGGGGAGCTGTTTTTT. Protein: CASSTTGTGELFF.

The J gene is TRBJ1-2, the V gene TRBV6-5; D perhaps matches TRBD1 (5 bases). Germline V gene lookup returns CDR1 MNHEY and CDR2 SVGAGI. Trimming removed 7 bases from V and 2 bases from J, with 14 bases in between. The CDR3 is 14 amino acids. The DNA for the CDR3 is TGTGCCAGCACACCCCCGGGGGGGAACTATGGCTACACCTTC. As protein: CASTPPGGNYGYTF.

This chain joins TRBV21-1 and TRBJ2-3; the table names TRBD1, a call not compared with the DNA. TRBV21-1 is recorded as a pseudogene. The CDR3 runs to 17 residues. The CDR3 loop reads CASSRNRGIGPTDTQYF. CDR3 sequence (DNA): TGTGCCAGCAGCAGAAACAGGGGCATCGGGCCCACAGATACGCAGTATTTT.

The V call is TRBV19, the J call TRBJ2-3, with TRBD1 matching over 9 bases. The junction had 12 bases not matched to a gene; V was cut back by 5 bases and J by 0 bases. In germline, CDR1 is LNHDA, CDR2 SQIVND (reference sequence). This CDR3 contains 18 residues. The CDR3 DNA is TGTGCCAGTAGTGGGGGCACAGGGGGCACCTGGAGCACAGATACGCAGTATTTT. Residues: CASSGGTGGTWSTDTQYF.

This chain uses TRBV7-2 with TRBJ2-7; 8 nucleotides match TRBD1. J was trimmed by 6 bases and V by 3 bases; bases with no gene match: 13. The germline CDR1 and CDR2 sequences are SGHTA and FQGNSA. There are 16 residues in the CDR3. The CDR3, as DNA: TGTGCCAGCAGCTTGAGGGGAACGGACAGGGCCACCGAGCAGTACTTC. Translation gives CASSLRGTDRATEQYF.

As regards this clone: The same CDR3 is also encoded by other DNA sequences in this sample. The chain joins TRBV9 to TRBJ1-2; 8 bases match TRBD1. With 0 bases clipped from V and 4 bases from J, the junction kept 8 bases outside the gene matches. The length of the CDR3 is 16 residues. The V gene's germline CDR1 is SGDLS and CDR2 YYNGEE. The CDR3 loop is CASSVDFGQGAYGYTF. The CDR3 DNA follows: TGTGCCAGCAGCGTAGATTTCGGTCAGGGGGCCTATGGCTACACCTTC.

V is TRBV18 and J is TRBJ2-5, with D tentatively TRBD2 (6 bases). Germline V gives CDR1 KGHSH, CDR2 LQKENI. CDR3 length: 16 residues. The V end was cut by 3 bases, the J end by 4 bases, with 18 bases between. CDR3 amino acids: CASSPSGRTPPETQYF. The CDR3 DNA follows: TGTGCCAGCTCACCCAGCGGGCGGACCCCCCCAGAGACCCAGTACTTC. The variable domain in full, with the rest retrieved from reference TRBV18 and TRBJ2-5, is NAGVMQNPRHLVRRRGQEARLRCSPMKGHSHVYWYRQLPEEGLKFMVYLQKENIIDESGMPKERFSAEFPKEGPSILRIQQVVRGDSAAYFCASSPSGRTPPETQYFGPGTRLLVL.

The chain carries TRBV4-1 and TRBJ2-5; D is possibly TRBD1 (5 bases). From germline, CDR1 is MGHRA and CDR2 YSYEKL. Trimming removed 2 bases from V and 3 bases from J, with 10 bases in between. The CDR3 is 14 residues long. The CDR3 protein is CASSQFTGEETQYF. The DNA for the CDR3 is TGCGCCAGCAGCCAATTTACAGGAGAAGAGACCCAGTACTTC.

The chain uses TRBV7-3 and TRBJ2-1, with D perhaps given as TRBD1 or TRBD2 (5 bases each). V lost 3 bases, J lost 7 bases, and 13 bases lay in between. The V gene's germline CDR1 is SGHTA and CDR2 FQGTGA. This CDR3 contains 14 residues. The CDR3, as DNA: TGTGCCAGCAGCTTGGGGACGAGCGGTAATGAGCAGTTCTTC. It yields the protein CASSLGTSGNEQFF. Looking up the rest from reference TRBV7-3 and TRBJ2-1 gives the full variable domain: GAGVSQTPSNKVTEKGKYVELRCDPISGHTALYWYRQSLGQGPEFLIYFQGTGAADDSGLPNDRFFAVRPEGSVSTLKIQRTERGDSAVYLCASSLGTSGNEQFFGPGTRLTVL.

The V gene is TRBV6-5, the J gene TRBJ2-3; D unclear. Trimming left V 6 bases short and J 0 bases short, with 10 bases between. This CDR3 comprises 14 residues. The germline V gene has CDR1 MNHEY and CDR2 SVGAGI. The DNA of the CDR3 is TGTGCCAGCAGATCGCGGATAAGCACAGATACGCAGTATTTT. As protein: CASRSRISTDTQYF.

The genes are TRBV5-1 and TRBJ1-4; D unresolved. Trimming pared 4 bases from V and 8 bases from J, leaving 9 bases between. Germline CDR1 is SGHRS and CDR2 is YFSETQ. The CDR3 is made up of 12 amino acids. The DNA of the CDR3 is TGCGCCAGCAGCCCGTCTGGGGAAAAACTGTTTTTT. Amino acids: CASSPSGEKLFF.

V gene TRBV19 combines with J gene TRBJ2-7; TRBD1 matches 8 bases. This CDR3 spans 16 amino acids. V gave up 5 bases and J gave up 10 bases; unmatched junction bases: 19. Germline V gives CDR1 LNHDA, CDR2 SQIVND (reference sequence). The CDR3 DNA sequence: TGTGCCAGTAGTCACCCAACCGTCGGGACAGGTGGATCCCAGTACTTC. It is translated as CASSHPTVGTGGSQYF.

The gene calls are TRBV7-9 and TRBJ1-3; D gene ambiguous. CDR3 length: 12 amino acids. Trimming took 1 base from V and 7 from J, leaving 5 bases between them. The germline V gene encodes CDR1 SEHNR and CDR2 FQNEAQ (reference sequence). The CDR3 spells CASSLGGNTIYF. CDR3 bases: TGTGCCAGCAGCTTAGGAGGTAACACCATATATTTT.

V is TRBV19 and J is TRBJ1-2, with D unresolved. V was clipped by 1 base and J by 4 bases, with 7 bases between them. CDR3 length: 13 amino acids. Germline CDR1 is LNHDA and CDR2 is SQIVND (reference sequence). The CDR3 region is CASSIGELYGYTF. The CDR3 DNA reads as TGTGCCAGTAGTATAGGCGAGCTCTATGGCTACACCTTC.

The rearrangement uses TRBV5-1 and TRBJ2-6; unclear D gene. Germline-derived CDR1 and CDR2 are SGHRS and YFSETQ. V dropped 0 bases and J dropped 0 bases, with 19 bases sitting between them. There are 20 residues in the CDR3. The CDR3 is CASSLALGLEYSSGANVLTF. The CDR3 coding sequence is TGCGCCAGCAGCTTGGCCTTGGGTCTAGAATATTCCTCTGGGGCCAACGTCCTGACTTTC.

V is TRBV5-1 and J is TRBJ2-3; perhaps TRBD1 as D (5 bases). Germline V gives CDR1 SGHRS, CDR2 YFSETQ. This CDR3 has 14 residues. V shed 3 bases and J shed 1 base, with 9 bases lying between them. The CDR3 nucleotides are TGCGCCAGCAGCTCCCTGACAGGCACAGATACGCAGTATTTT. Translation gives CASSSLTGTDTQYF.

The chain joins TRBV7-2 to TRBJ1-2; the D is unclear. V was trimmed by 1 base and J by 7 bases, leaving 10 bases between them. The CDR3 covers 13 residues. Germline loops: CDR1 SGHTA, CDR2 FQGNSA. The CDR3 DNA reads TGTGCCAGCAGCTTAGATACCTTGGTTGGCTACACCTTC. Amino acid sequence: CASSLDTLVGYTF. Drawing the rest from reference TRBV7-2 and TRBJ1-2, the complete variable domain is GAGVSQSPSNKVTEKGKDVELRCDPISGHTALYWYRQSLGQGLEFLIYFQGNSAPDKSGLPSDRFSAERTGGSVSTLTIQRTQQEDSAVYLCASSLDTLVGYTFGSGTRLTVV.

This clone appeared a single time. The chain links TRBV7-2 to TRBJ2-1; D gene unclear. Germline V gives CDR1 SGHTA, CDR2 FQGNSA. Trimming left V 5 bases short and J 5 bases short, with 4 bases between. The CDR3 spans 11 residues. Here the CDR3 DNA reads TGTGCCAGCAGCGTAGACAATGAGCAGTTCTTC. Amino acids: CASSVDNEQFF.

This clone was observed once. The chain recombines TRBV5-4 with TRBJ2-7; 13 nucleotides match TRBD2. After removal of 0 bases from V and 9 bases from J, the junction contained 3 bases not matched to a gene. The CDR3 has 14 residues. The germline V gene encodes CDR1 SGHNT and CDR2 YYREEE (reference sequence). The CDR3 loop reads CASSLGLAGGTQYF. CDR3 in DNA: TGTGCCAGCAGCTTGGGACTAGCGGGAGGTACGCAGTACTTC.

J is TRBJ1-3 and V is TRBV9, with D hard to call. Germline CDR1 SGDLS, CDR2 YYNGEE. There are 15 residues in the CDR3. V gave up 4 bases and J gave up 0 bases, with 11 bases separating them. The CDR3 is CASSSQSGSGNTIYF. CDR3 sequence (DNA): TGTGCCAGCAGCTCCCAAAGCGGCTCTGGAAACACCATATATTTT.

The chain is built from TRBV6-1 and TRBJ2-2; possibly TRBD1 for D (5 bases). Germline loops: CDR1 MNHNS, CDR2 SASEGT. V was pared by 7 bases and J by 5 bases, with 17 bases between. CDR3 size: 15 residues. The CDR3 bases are TGTGCCAGCACCCGAGAGGCAGGGTGGACCGGGGAGCTGTTTTTT. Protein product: CASTREAGWTGELFF.

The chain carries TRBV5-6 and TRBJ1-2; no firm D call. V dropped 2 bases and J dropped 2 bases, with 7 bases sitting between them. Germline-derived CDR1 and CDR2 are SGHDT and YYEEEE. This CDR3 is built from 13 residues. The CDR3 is CASSFSGNYGYTF. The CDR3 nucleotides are TGTGCCAGCAGCTTTTCGGGAAACTATGGCTACACCTTC. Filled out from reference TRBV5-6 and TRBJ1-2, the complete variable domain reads DAGVTQSPTHLIKTRGQQVTLRCSPKSGHDTVSWYQQALGQGPQFIFQYYEEEERQRGNFPDRFSGHQFPNYSSELNVNALLLGDSALYLCASSFSGNYGYTFGSGTRLTVV.

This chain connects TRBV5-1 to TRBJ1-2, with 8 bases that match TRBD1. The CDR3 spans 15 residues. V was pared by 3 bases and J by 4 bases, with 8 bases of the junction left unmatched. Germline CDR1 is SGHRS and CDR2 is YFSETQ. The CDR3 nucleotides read TGCGCCAGCAGCTCGGCAGGGGGCGTATTCTATGGCTACACCTTC. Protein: CASSSAGGVFYGYTF.

For the CDR3, the DNA is TGTGCCAGCAGTGGGACTGAAGTGAACACTGAAGCTTTCTTT. Its translation: CASSGTEVNTEAFF. The rearrangement uses TRBV6-1 and TRBJ1-1; D remains unclear. This CDR3 comprises 14 residues. CDR1 and CDR2 (germline): MNHNS, SASEGT. V was clipped by 4 bases and J by 0 bases, with 9 bases between them.

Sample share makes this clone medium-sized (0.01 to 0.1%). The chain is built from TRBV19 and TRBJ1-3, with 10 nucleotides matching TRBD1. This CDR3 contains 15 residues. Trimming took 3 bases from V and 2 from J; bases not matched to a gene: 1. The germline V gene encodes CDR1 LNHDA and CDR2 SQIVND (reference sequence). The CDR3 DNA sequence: TGTGCCAGTAGTATGGGACAGGGGACTGGAAACACCATATATTTT. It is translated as CASSMGQGTGNTIYF.